These T cell receptor beta chains were read from a single sample in a study of cytomegalovirus exposure and HLA in healthy donors. This table comes from immunoSEQ multiplex PCR, and its TCRdb copy is limited to in-frame clones, with some not included. This sample has roughly 100,000 clones; 77% occur once, and the top ten carry approximately 7.7%. Material: PBMCs. The receptors derive from a female donor in good health and CMV-seronegative. The conserved cysteine and the conserved F or W are not part of the CDR3 here. Clone size is shown for a subset of rows, as once, few, many or a class of expanded clone.

size: .; V: TRBV10-2; J: TRBJ2-3; CDR3: ASSGRFSSGGPGADTQY
size: .; V: TRBV5-1; J: TRBJ2-5; CDR3: ASSPRRWGGGETQY
size: .; V: TRBV19; J: TRBJ2-5; CDR3: ASSLVLASGAQGTQY
size: .; V: TRBV27; J: TRBJ2-5; CDR3: ASTLNGRGTETQY
size: .; V: TRBV19; J: TRBJ2-3; CDR3: ASSLGDTQY
size: .; V: TRBV9; J: TRBJ1-4; CDR3: ASLRGGVSEKLF
size: .; V: TRBV6-6; J: TRBJ2-5; CDR3: ASRRQETQY
size: .; V: TRBV5-6; J: TRBJ2-7; CDR3: ASSLDVSGRAFGEQY
size: .; V: TRBV7-7; J: TRBJ2-5; CDR3: ASSLSARGGQETQY
size: .; V: TRBV7-7; J: TRBJ2-1; CDR3: ASSLAGDFGEQF
size: .; V: TRBV30; J: TRBJ2-7; CDR3: AWSTGQGGSGPYEQY
size: .; V: TRBV19; J: TRBJ1-5; CDR3: ASSIRSGGYNQPQH
size: .; V: TRBV6-1; J: TRBJ1-5; CDR3: ASSRTGWNQPQH
size: .; V: TRBV14; J: TRBJ2-1; CDR3: ASSQDRGGNYNEQF
size: .; V: TRBV6-4; J: TRBJ2-3; CDR3: ATSRGDTQY
size: .; V: TRBV5-1; J: TRBJ2-5; CDR3: ASSPLGQGETQY
size: .; V: TRBV27; J: .; CDR3: ASSVTRSYEQY
size: .; V: TRBV11-3; J: TRBJ2-3; CDR3: ASSSGTGTDTQY
size: .; V: TRBV10-3; J: TRBJ2-5; CDR3: AISGLGTGLQETQY
size: .; V: TRBV5-5; J: TRBJ1-4; CDR3: ASSLYVRVSEKLF
size: .; V: TRBV2; J: TRBJ2-7; CDR3: ASKLGQVGNEQY
size: .; V: TRBV7-9; J: TRBJ2-7; CDR3: ASSLGDRGANEQY
size: .; V: TRBV19; J: TRBJ2-1; CDR3: ASARGVAIYNEQF
size: .; V: TRBV5-4; J: TRBJ1-4; CDR3: ASSGDGATNEKLF
size: .; V: TRBV6-1; J: TRBJ2-1; CDR3: ASSGGLAGFHNEQF
size: .; V: TRBV7-2; J: TRBJ2-7; CDR3: ASEAARGPAYEQY
size: .; V: TRBV7-2; J: TRBJ2-7; CDR3: ASSLSPASATYEQY
size: .; V: TRBV7-3; J: TRBJ2-6; CDR3: ASSLNPGTGANVLT
size: few; V: TRBV29-1; J: TRBJ2-1; CDR3: SVVTSGRDEQF
size: .; V: TRBV27; J: TRBJ1-1; CDR3: ASSPFRGATEAF
size: .; V: TRBV6-1; J: TRBJ1-1; CDR3: ASRAFQGVDTEAF
size: few; V: TRBV7-9; J: TRBJ2-1; CDR3: SSSFSLPFQF
size: .; V: TRBV7-3; J: TRBJ2-7; CDR3: ASSLLPPGTGFDEQY
size: once; V: TRBV7-2; J: TRBJ2-5; CDR3: ASRVERESQTQY
size: .; V: TRBV27; J: TRBJ2-5; CDR3: ASSQRTGSETQY
size: .; V: TRBV7-3; J: TRBJ2-5; CDR3: ASSLRGRGVRETQY
size: .; V: TRBV25-1; J: TRBJ1-2; CDR3: ASSEGGAGNYGYT
size: .; V: TRBV5-6; J: TRBJ2-7; CDR3: ASSSPGGPYEQY
size: .; V: TRBV5-4; J: TRBJ2-7; CDR3: ASSPGTGPYEQY
size: .; V: TRBV19; J: TRBJ1-5; CDR3: ASRLVPQGAGNQPQH
size: .; V: TRBV5-6; J: TRBJ2-2; CDR3: ATARAGELF
size: .; V: TRBV9; J: TRBJ2-5; CDR3: ASSPQGTQETQY
size: .; V: TRBV29-1; J: TRBJ2-1; CDR3: SAGLAGVLNEQF
size: .; V: TRBV14; J: TRBJ2-7; CDR3: ASSQFLAGGPGEQY
size: .; V: TRBV28; J: TRBJ1-4; CDR3: ASVETESNEKLF
size: once; V: TRBV6-1; J: TRBJ2-7; CDR3: ASSEAWGPREQY
size: once; V: TRBV14; J: TRBJ2-7; CDR3: ASSQGTFRGEQY
size: once; V: TRBV6-8; J: .; CDR3: ASSRPGGPYEQY
size: .; V: TRBV7-9; J: TRBJ1-3; CDR3: SSSLNPVSSGNTIY
size: once; V: TRBV28; J: TRBJ1-3; CDR3: ASSLPGTGFAGNTIY
size: .; V: TRBV29-1; J: TRBJ1-6; CDR3: SVAGTGGSPLH
size: .; V: TRBV7-9; J: TRBJ2-7; CDR3: ASSLAGTPGEQY
size: .; V: TRBV5-4; J: TRBJ1-1; CDR3: ASNFLGGINEAF
size: .; V: TRBV18; J: TRBJ1-2; CDR3: ASSPRGRKYGYT
size: .; V: TRBV18; J: TRBJ2-7; CDR3: ASSAGGGSYEQY
size: .; V: TRBV7-2; J: .; CDR3: ASSVTGEVNYEQY
size: .; V: TRBV27; J: TRBJ2-7; CDR3: ASSLGGEQY
size: .; V: TRBV4-2; J: TRBJ2-1; CDR3: ASSRRASGGRYNEQF